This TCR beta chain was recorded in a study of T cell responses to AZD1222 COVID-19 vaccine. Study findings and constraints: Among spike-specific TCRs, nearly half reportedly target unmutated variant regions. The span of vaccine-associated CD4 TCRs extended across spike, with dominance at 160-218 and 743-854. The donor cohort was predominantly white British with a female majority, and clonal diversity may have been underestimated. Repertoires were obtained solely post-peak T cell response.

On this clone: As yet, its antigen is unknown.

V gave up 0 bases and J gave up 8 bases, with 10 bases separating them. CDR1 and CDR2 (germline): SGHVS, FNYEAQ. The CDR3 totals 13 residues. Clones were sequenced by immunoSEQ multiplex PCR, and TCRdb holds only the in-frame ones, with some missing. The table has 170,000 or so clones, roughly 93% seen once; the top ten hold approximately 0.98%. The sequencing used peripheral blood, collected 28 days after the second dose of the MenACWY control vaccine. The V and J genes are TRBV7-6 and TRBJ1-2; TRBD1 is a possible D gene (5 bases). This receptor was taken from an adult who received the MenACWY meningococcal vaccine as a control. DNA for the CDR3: TGTGCCAGCAGCTTAGCGAGGGGAGAGGGCTACACCTTC. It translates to CASSLARGEGYTF.